The clone carrying this T cell receptor (beta chain) has ten or more counts. Its target is not known. Uncontrolled infection, other autoimmune disease, pregnancy or lactation led to exclusion. These data are taken from a study of T cells in Graves' hyperthyroidism and ophthalmopathy. Study at large: Prior to any treatment, at the point of initial diagnosis, peripheral blood was collected.

It was RNA transcripts that yielded the amplified TCR beta CDR3 regions. The TCR CDR3 first-round RT-PCR relied on the HTBI primer set. TCRdb ran MiXCR on the multiplex PCR reads and lists one entry per CDR3 protein. The sample consists of 550,000 to 850,000 distinct CDR3 sequences, about 19% of them appearing once. General observations from the study: The model anticipated ophthalmopathy a median about 7 months pre-onset. A model of 13 V-J features distinguished ophthalmopathy from stable hyperthyroidism.

V was trimmed by 4 bases and J by 2 bases, leaving 14 bases between them. Per the germline V gene, CDR1 is GTSNPN and CDR2 is SVGIG (reference sequence). The CDR3 runs 14 residues. This clonotype originated in a woman aged 45-65 years with Graves' hyperthyroidism that later progressed to Graves' ophthalmopathy. The rearrangement uses TRBV30 and TRBJ1-1; no definite D call. Material for sequencing was blood. The CDR3 spells CAWMPGRYNTEAFF. The CDR3 DNA follows: TGTGCCTGGATGCCCGGGAGGTACAACACTGAAGCTTTCTTT.